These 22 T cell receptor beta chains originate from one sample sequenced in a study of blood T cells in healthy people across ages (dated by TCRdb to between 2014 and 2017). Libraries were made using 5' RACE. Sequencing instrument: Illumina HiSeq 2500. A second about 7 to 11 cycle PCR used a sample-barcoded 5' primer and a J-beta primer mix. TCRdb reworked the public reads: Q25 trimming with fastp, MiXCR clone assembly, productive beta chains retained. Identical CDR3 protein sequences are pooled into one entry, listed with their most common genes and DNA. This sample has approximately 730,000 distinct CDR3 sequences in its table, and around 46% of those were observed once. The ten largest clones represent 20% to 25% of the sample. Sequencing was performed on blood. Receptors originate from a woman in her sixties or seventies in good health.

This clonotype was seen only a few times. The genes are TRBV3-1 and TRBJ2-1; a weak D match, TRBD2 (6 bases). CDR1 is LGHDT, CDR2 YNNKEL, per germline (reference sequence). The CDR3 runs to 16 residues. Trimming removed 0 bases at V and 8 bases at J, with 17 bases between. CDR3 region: CASSQDWLAGFDEQFF. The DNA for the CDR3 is TGTGCCAGCAGCCAAGATTGGCTGGCGGGGTTTGATGAGCAGTTCTTC.

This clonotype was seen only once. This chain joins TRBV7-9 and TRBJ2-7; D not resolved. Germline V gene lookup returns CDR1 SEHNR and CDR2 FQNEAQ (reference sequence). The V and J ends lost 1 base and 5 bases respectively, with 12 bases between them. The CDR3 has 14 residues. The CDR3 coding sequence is TGTGCCAGCAGCTTAGAGGTGAATTCGCACGAGCAGTACTTC. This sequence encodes CASSLEVNSHEQYF.

The CDR3 sequence: CASSGRTSASYEQYF. DNA for the CDR3: TGTGCCAGCAGCGGCCGGACTAGCGCCTCCTACGAGCAGTACTTC. The chain couples TRBV7-8 to TRBJ2-7; 9 bases agree with TRBD2. Trimming at V came to 5 bases and at J to 0 bases, leaving 5 bases not matched to a gene. The germline V gene has CDR1 SGHVS and CDR2 FQNEAQ. The CDR3 runs to 15 residues.

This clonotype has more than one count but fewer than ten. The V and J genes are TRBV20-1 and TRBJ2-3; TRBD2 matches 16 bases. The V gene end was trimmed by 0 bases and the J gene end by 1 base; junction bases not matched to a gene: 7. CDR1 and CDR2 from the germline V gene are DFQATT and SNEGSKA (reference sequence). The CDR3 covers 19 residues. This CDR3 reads CSARDWGLAGGHGTDTQYF. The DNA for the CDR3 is TGCAGTGCTAGAGATTGGGGACTAGCGGGAGGGCACGGCACAGATACGCAGTATTTT.

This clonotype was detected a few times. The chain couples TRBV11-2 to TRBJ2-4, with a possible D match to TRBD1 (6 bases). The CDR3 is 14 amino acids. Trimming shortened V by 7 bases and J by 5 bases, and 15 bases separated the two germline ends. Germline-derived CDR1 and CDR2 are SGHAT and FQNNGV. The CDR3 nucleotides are TGTGCCAGCATCCCCGACAGGCGGGAAAACATTCAGTACTTC. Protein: CASIPDRRENIQYF.

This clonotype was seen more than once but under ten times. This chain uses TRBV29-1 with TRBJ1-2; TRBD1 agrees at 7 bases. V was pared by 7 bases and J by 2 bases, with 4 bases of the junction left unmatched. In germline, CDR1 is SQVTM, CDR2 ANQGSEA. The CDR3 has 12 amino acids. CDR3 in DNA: TGCAGCGCCCCGACAGGGAACTATGGCTACACCTTC. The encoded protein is CSAPTGNYGYTF.

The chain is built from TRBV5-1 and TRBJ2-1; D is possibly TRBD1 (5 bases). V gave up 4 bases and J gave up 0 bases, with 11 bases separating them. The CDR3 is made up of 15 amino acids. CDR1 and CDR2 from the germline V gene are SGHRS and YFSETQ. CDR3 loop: CASSVDSNSYNEQFF. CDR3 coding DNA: TGCGCCAGCAGCGTTGACAGTAACTCCTACAATGAGCAGTTCTTC.

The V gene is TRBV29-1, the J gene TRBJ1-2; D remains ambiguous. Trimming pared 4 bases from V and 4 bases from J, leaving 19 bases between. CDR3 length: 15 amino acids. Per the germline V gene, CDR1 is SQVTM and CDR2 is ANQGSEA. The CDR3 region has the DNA TGCAGCGTTGCCCTATCTAGAGGAGGCGGCTATGGCTACACCTTC. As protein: CSVALSRGGGYGYTF.

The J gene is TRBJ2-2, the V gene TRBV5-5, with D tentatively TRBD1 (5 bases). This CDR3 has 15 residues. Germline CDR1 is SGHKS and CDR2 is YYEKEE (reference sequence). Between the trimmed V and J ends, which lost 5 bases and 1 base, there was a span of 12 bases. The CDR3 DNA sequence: TGTGCCAGCAGACGATCACAGGAGAACACCGGGGAGCTGTTTTTT. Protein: CASRRSQENTGELFF.

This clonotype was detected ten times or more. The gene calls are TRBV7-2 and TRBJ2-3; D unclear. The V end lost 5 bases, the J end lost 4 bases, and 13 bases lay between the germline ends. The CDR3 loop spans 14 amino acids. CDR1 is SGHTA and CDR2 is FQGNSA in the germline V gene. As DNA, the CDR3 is TGTGCCAGCAGCGCCGATAGGGCCCCAGATACGCAGTATTTT. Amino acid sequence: CASSADRAPDTQYF.

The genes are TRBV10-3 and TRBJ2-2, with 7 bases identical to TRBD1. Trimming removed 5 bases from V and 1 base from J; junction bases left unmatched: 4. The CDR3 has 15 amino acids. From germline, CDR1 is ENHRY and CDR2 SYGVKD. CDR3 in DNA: TGTGCCATCAGTATCTACAGGGGGAACACCGGGGAGCTGTTTTTT. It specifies CAISIYRGNTGELFF.

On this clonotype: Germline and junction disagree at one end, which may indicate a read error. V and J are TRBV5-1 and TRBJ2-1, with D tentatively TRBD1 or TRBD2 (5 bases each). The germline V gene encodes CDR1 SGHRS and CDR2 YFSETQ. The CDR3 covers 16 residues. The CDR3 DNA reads TGCGCCAGCAGCTTAGCCGGGACCCCGTCCTACAATGAGCAGTTGTTC. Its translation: CASSLAGTPSYNEQLF.

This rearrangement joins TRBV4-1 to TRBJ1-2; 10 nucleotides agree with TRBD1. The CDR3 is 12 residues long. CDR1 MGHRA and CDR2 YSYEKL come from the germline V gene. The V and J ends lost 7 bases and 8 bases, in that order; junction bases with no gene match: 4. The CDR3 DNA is TGCGCCAGCAATGACAGGGGGCGCGGCTACACCTTC. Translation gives CASNDRGRGYTF.

CDR3 nucleotides: TGCAGTGCTGAGGGACAGGGGGCGTCGGGGGAGACCCAGTACTTC. As protein: CSAEGQGASGETQYF. The chain couples TRBV20-1 to TRBJ2-5; 12 bases match TRBD1. Per the germline V gene, CDR1 is DFQATT and CDR2 is SNEGSKA (reference sequence). The CDR3 contains 15 residues. Trimming took 5 bases from V and 5 from J; bases not matched to a gene: 9.

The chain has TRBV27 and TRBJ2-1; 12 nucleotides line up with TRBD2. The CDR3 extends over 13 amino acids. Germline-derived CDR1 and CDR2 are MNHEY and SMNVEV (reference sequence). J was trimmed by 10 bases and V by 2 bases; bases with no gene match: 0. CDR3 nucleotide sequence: TGTGCCAGCAGTTTAGGGACTAGCGGGGAGCAGTTCTTC. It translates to CASSLGTSGEQFF.

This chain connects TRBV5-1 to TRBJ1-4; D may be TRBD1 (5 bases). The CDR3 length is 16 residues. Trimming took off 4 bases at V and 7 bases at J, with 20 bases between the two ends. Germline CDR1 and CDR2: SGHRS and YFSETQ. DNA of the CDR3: TGCGCCAGCAGCCCGGACGTGGGGCGTACAGGTGAAAAACTGTTTTTT. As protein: CASSPDVGRTGEKLFF.

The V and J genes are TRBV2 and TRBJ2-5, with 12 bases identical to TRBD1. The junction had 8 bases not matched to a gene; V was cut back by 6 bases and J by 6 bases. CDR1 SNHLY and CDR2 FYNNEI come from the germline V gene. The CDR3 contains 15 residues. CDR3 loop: CASSGDRGRGKTQYF. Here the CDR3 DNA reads TGTGCCAGCAGCGGGGACAGGGGGCGGGGAAAGACCCAGTACTTC. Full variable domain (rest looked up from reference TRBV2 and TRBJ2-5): EPEVTQTPSHQVTQMGQEVILRCVPISNHLYFYWYRQILGQKVEFLVSFYNNEISEKSEIFDDQFSVERPDGSNFTLKIRSTKLEDSAMYFCASSGDRGRGKTQYFGPGTRLLVL.

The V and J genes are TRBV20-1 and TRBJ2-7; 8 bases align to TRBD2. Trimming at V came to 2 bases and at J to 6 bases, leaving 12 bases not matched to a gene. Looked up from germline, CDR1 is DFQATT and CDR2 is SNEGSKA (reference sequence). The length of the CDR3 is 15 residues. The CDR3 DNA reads TGCAGTGCTAGAATCAGCGGGAGCTTAATCGGCGAGCAGTACTTC. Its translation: CSARISGSLIGEQYF.

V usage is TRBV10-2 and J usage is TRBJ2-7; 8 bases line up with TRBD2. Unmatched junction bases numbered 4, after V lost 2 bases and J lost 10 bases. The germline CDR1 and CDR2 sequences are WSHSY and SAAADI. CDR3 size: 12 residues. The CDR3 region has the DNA TGCGCCAGCAGTGAGAAACGGGAGGGCCAGTACTTC. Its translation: CASSEKREGQYF.

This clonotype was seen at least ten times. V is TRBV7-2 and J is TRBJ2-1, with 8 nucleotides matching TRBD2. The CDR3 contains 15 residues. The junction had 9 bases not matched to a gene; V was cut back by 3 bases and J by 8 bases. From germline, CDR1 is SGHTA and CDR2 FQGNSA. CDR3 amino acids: CASSFQAGELDEQFF. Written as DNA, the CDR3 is TGTGCCAGCAGCTTCCAAGCGGGAGAATTGGATGAGCAGTTCTTC.

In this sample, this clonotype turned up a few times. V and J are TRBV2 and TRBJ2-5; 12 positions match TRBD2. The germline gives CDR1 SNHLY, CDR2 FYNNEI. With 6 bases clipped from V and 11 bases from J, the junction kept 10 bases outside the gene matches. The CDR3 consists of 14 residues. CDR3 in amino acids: CASSQLAGGNEQYF. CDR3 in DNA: TGTGCCAGCAGCCAACTAGCGGGAGGCAATGAGCAGTACTTC.

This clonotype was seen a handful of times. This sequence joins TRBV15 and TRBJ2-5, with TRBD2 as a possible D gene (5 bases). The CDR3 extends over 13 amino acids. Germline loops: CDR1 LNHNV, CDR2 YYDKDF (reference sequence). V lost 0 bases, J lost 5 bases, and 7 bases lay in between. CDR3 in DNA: TGTGCCACCAGCAGAGATCCGGGGGAGACCCAGTACTTC. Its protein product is CATSRDPGETQYF. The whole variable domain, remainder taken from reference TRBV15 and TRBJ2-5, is DAMVIQNPRYQVTQFGKPVTLSCSQTLNHNVMYWYQQKSSQAPKLLFHYYDKDFNNEADTPDNFQSRRPNTSFCFLDIRSPGLGDTAMYLCATSRDPGETQYFGPGTRLLVL.